The 21 T cell receptor beta chains below come from one sample, sequenced in a study of T-cell memory formation after mild COVID-19. Each CDR3 protein gets one entry after TCRdb re-called the 5' RACE reads with MiXCR. The data hold 550,000 to 600,000 distinct CDR3 sequences, with around 16% observed a single time. The material sequenced was PBMCs or a T cell subset sorted from them (not recorded which). These receptors were taken from an adult woman who had mild COVID-19 (a few samples of this study predate the infection). Cell type and time point are not known.

At least ten counts were recorded for this clonotype. The chain recombines TRBV7-6 with TRBJ2-7; 10 nucleotides agree with TRBD2. Germline CDR1 reads SGHVS; CDR2 reads FNYEAQ. V shed 5 bases, J shed 2 bases, and the junction held 12 bases outside the gene matches. There are 17 residues in the CDR3. DNA of the CDR3: TGTGCCAGCAGCACCTCACCGGGACTAGCGCCTACCTACGAGCAGTACTTC. Protein sequence: CASSTSPGLAPTYEQYF.

V is TRBV7-7 and J is TRBJ2-1; 12 bases match TRBD2. The CDR3 sequence is 18 residues long. V gave up 5 bases and J gave up 2 bases; unmatched junction bases: 10. Germline CDR1 is SSHAT and CDR2 is FNYEAQ (reference sequence). CDR3 nucleotide sequence: TGTGCCAGCAGCACCAGGACTAGCGGGACCTCAACCTACAATGAGCAGTTCTTC. Translating it yields CASSTRTSGTSTYNEQFF.

The chain has TRBV7-2 and TRBJ2-3; tentative D call: TRBD2 (5 bases). Germline V gives CDR1 SGHTA, CDR2 FQGNSA. Trimming shortened V by 0 bases and J by 0 bases, and 10 bases separated the two germline ends. The CDR3 is made up of 16 amino acids. CDR3 DNA: TGTGCCAGCAGCTTAGCGGCTGGACTGAGCACAGATACGCAGTATTTT. As protein: CASSLAAGLSTDTQYF.

This clonotype was picked up a small number of times. The chain couples TRBV5-4 to TRBJ2-2; D unclear. CDR3 size: 15 residues. Germline V gene sequence: CDR1 SGHNT, CDR2 YYREEE (reference sequence). Trimming took off 5 bases at V and 6 bases at J, with 17 bases between the two ends. The CDR3 reads CASSAGPTSSGELFF. DNA for the CDR3: TGTGCCAGCAGTGCCGGGCCAACGTCGTCCGGGGAGCTGTTTTTT.

The chain links TRBV4-1 to TRBJ2-4, with 9 bases matching TRBD1. This CDR3 spans 15 amino acids. In germline, CDR1 is MGHRA, CDR2 YSYEKL. Trimming at V came to 1 base and at J to 6 bases, leaving 4 bases not matched to a gene. The CDR3 reads CASSQVRTGVNIQYF. The DNA for the CDR3 is TGCGCCAGCAGCCAAGTGAGGACAGGGGTAAACATTCAGTACTTC.

The chain links TRBV9 to TRBJ1-1; possible D gene TRBD1, 5 bases. Germline V gene lookup returns CDR1 SGDLS and CDR2 YYNGEE. The CDR3 is made up of 12 amino acids. The ends were cut back, 4 bases at V and 11 bases at J, with 15 bases in the middle. CDR3 in DNA: TGTGCCAGCAGCCCGGGGGGATTTGCGGCTTTCTTT. Translating gives CASSPGGFAAFF. Based on the CDR3 plus reference TRBV9 and TRBJ1-1, the full variable domain is DSGVTQTPKHLITATGQRVTLRCSPRSGDLSVYWYQQSLDQGLQFLIQYYNGEERAKGNILERFSAQQFPDLHSELNLSSLELGDSALYFCASSPGGFAAFFGQGTRLTVV.

This clonotype was detected only a few times. This chain joins TRBV7-9 and TRBJ2-7, with D perhaps matching TRBD2 (5 bases). V shed 4 bases and J shed 5 bases, with 9 bases lying between them. The CDR3 sequence is 12 residues long. Germline V gives CDR1 SEHNR, CDR2 FQNEAQ (reference sequence). This CDR3 is CASSSEADEQYF. CDR3 in DNA: TGTGCCAGCAGCTCCGAAGCGGACGAGCAGTACTTC.

The rearrangement uses TRBV5-6 and TRBJ2-7; D might be TRBD1 or TRBD2, each matching 6 bases. The germline V gene encodes CDR1 SGHDT and CDR2 YYEEEE. CDR3 length: 14 residues. The V end was cut by 0 bases, the J end by 6 bases, with 13 bases between. This CDR3 is CASSLVKGGGEQYF. The CDR3 DNA reads TGTGCCAGCAGCTTGGTTAAGGGGGGAGGCGAGCAGTACTTC.

CDR3 sequence reads: CASSRTGDRALRTEAFF. CDR3 sequence (DNA): TGTGCCAGCAGCCGCACAGGTGACAGGGCTTTAAGGACTGAAGCTTTCTTT. The gene calls are TRBV3-1 and TRBJ1-1; TRBD1 agrees at 7 bases. J gave up 5 bases and V 4 bases, and 16 bases lay outside the gene matches. This CDR3 comprises 17 residues. Germline V gives CDR1 LGHDT, CDR2 YNNKEL (reference sequence).

The V call is TRBV29-1, the J call TRBJ2-5; tentative D call: TRBD1 (6 bases). Germline lookup yields CDR1 SQVTM and CDR2 ANQGSEA. This CDR3 region has 11 residues. V was pared by 4 bases and J by 7 bases, with 10 bases between. As DNA, the CDR3 is TGCAGCGTTGCAGTAGGGGGGACCCAGTACTTC. This translates into CSVAVGGTQYF.

This clonotype was picked up one time. This rearrangement joins TRBV9 to TRBJ2-1; a possible D gene is TRBD1 (8 bases). The ends were cut back, 4 bases at V and 10 bases at J, with 21 bases in the middle. In germline, CDR1 is SGDLS, CDR2 YYNGEE. This CDR3 has 15 residues. The CDR3 DNA is TGTGCCAGCAGCCTGGGGGGGCAGGGGGCCCGGGAGCAGTTCTTC. Translated, it gives CASSLGGQGAREQFF.

This clonotype occurred a few times. V and J are TRBV6-5 and TRBJ1-4; D is unresolved. Germline-derived CDR1 and CDR2 are MNHEY and SVGAGI. The CDR3 runs 14 residues. Trimming removed 6 bases from V and 8 bases from J, with 16 bases in between. The chain's CDR3 is CASRDLGSGEKLFF. CDR3 in DNA: TGTGCCAGCAGGGACCTCGGTAGCGGCGAAAAACTGTTTTTT.

The table lists this clonotype with many counts. The V gene is TRBV7-9, the J gene TRBJ2-1; D is tentatively TRBD1 or TRBD2 (5 bases each). The CDR3 loop spans 13 amino acids. Germline V gene lookup returns CDR1 SEHNR and CDR2 FQNEAQ (reference sequence). DNA of the CDR3: TGTGTCCTCAGGGAGATCTCCTACAATGAGCAGTTCTTC. Amino acids: CVLREISYNEQFF. The complete variable domain, with remaining parts taken from reference TRBV7-9 and TRBJ2-1, reads DTGVSQNPRHKITKRGQNVTFRCDPISEHNRLYWYRQTLGQGPEFLTYFQNEAQLEKSRLLSDRFSAERPKGSFSTLEIQRTEQGDSAMYLCVLREISYNEQFFGPGTRLTVL.

Ten or more counts support this clonotype. The chain uses TRBV11-2 and TRBJ2-7; 9 bases map to TRBD1. Germline V gene sequence: CDR1 SGHAT, CDR2 FQNNGV. Trimming cost V 1 base and J 3 bases; bases outside gene matches: 7. This CDR3 has 16 residues. The CDR3 spells CASSLGPGQGFYEQYF. In DNA, the CDR3 is TGTGCCAGCAGCTTAGGGCCGGGACAGGGCTTCTACGAGCAGTACTTC.

This chain links TRBV11-2 with TRBJ1-1, with D perhaps TRBD1 (6 bases). The ends were cut back, 3 bases at V and 8 bases at J, with 19 bases in the middle. This CDR3 spans 15 amino acids. Germline V CDR1 and CDR2: SGHAT, FQNNGV. CDR3 protein: CASSFFPQGAREAFF. CDR3 DNA sequence: TGTGCCAGCAGCTTCTTCCCACAGGGCGCGCGAGAAGCTTTCTTT.

This clonotype showed up just a few times. This sequence joins TRBV2 and TRBJ2-1, with a tentative D call TRBD2 (6 bases). Germline V gives CDR1 SNHLY, CDR2 FYNNEI. Deletions cut 6 bases from V and 7 bases from J, with 10 bases between. This CDR3 contains 12 residues. CDR3 region: CASRPGLNEQFF. The CDR3 DNA sequence: TGTGCCAGCAGGCCGGGACTTAATGAGCAGTTCTTC.

Only a few counts were recorded for this clonotype. The chain combines TRBV5-6 with TRBJ1-2, with a weak D call TRBD1 (5 bases). V lost 4 bases and J 3 bases, leaving 13 bases between the germline ends. CDR1 and CDR2 from the germline V gene are SGHDT and YYEEEE. This CDR3 has 14 amino acids. The CDR3 DNA reads TGTGCCAGCAGCCCCCAGGGAGAGGACTATGGCTACACCTTC. This gives the protein CASSPQGEDYGYTF.

This chain joins TRBV24-1 and TRBJ1-2, with D tentatively TRBD1 (5 bases). Germline V gene data show CDR1 as KGHDR and CDR2 as SFDVKD. V was trimmed by 5 bases and J by 6 bases, leaving 12 bases between them. CDR3 length equals 13 residues. CDR3 in amino acids: CATSVPGSNGYTF. For the CDR3, the DNA is TGTGCCACCAGTGTTCCAGGGTCGAATGGCTACACCTTC.

The V gene is TRBV5-1, the J gene TRBJ2-3; unclear D gene. CDR3 length equals 12 residues. The V gene's germline CDR1 is SGHRS and CDR2 YFSETQ. V was pared by 4 bases and J by 3 bases, with 6 bases between. This chain's CDR3 is CASSAETDTQYF. For the CDR3, the DNA is TGCGCCAGCAGCGCCGAAACAGATACGCAGTATTTT.

The V call is TRBV6-2 or TRBV6-3, the J call TRBJ2-7, with 7 bases matching TRBD1. Trimming cost V 6 bases and J 5 bases; bases outside gene matches: 16. Germline assignment: CDR1 MNHEY and CDR2 SVGEGT. The CDR3 has 16 amino acids. CDR3 residues: CASRETMTGLSHEQYF. In nucleotides, the CDR3 is TGTGCCAGCAGGGAAACCATGACAGGGCTAAGCCACGAGCAGTACTTC.

The chain couples TRBV9 to TRBJ1-1; D remains ambiguous. V was trimmed by 0 bases and J by 0 bases, leaving 3 bases between them. Germline V CDR1 and CDR2: SGDLS, YYNGEE. The CDR3 loop spans 13 amino acids. The CDR3 DNA reads as TGTGCCAGCAGCGTAGTTCTGAACACTGAAGCTTTCTTT. It specifies CASSVVLNTEAFF.